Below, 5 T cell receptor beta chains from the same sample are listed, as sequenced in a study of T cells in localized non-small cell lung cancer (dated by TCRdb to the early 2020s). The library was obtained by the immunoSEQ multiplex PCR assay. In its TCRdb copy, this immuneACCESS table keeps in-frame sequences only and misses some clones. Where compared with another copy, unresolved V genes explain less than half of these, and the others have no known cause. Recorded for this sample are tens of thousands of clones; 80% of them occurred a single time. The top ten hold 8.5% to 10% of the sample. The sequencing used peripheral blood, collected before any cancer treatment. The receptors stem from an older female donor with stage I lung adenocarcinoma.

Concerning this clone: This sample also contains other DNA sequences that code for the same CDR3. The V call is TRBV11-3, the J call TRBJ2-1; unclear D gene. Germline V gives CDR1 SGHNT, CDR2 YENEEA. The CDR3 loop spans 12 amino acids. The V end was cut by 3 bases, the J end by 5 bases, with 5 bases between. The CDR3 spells CASSFGDNEQFF. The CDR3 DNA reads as TGTGCCAGCAGCTTCGGTGACAATGAGCAGTTCTTC.

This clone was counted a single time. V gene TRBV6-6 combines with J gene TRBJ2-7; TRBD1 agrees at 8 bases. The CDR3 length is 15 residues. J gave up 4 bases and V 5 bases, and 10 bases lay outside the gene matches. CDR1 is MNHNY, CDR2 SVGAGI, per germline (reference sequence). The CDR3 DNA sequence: TGTGCCAGCAGTAAGGAGGACAGGGTAAGGTACGAGCAGTACTTC. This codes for CASSKEDRVRYEQYF.

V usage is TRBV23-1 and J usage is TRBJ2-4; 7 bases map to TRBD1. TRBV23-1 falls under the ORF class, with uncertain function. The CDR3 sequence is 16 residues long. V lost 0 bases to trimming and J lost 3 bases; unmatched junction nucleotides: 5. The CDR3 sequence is CASSQSSGQVKNIQYF. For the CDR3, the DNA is TGCGCCAGCAGTCAATCTTCCGGACAGGTCAAAAACATTCAGTACTTC.

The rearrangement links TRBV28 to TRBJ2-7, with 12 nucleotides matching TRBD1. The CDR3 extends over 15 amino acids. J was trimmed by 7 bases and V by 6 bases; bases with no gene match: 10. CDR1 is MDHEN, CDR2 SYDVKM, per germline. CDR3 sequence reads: CASSPRGQGAREQYF. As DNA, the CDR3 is TGTGCCAGCAGCCCAAGGGGACAGGGGGCACGGGAGCAGTACTTC.

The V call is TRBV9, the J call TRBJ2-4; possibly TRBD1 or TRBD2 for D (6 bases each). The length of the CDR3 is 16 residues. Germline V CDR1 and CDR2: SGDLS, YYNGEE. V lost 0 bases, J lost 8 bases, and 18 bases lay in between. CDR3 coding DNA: TGTGCCAGCAGCGTAGATGTAGTCGGGGGCCTGGACATTCAGTACTTC. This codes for CASSVDVVGGLDIQYF. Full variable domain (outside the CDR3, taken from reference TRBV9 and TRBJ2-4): DSGVTQTPKHLITATGQRVTLRCSPRSGDLSVYWYQQSLDQGLQFLIQYYNGEERAKGNILERFSAQQFPDLHSELNLSSLELGDSALYFCASSVDVVGGLDIQYFGAGTRLSVL.